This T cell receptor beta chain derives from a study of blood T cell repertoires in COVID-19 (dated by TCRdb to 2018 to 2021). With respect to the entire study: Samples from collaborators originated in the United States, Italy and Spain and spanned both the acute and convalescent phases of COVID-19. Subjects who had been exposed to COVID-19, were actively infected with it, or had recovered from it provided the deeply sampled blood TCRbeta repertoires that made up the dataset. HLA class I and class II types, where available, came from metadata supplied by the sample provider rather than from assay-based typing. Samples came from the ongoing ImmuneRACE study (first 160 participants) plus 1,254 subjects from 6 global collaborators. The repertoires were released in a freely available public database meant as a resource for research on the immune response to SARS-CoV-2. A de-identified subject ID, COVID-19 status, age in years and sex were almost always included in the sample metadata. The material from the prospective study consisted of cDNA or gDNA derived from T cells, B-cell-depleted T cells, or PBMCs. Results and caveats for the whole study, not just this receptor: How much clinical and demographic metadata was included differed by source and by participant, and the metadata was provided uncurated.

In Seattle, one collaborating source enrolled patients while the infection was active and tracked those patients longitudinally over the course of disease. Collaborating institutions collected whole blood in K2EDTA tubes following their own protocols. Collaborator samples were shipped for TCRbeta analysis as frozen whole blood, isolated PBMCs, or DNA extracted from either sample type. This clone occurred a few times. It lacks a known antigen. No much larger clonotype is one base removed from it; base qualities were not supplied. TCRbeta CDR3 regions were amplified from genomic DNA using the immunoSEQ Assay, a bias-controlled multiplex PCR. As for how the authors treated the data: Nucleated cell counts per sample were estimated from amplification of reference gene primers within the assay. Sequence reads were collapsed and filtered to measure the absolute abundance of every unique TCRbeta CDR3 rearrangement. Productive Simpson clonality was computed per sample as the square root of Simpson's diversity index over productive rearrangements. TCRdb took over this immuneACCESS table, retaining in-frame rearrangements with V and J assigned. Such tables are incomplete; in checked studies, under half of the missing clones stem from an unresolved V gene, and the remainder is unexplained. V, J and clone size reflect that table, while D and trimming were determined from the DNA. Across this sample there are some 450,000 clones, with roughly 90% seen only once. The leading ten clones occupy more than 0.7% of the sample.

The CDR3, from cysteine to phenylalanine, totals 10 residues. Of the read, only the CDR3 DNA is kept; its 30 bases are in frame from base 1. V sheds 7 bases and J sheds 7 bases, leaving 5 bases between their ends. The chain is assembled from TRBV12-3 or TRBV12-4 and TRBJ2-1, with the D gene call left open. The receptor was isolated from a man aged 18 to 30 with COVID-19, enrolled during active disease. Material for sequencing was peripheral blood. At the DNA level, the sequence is TGTGCCAGCAAAATAAATGAGCAGTTCTTC. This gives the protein CASKINEQFF.